This T cell receptor (beta chain) was sequenced in a study of cytomegalovirus exposure and HLA in healthy donors. This clone turned up a few times. A multiplex PCR was run with 60 Vbeta primers and 13 Jbeta primers. Generated by immunoSEQ multiplex PCR, the TCRdb table keeps only in-frame clones and is missing some. The profile covers about 160,000 clones, with around 86% appearing a single time and about 4% taken by the ten largest. Germline CDR1 and CDR2: SGHVS and FNYEAQ. The CDR3 extends over 14 amino acids. Trimming stripped 4 bases from V and 1 base from J, with 10 bases between. The V call is TRBV7-6, the J call TRBJ1-1, with D possibly TRBD1 on 6 matching bases. The clonotype originates from a man in his forties or fifties in good health and CMV-seropositive. The sequenced material came from PBMCs. CDR3 amino acids: CASSSGGPNTEAFF. In DNA, the CDR3 is TGTGCCAGCAGCTCGGGGGGGCCGAACACTGAAGCTTTCTTT.